Below are 7 T cell receptor beta chains sequenced from a single sample in a study of response to subunit inactivated influenza vaccine. TCRdb re-called the RT-PCR reads with MiXCR, one entry per CDR3 protein. Here the sample spans about 700,000 distinct CDR3 sequences, approximately 13% being singletons. The sequencing here drew on PBMCs from blood, taken around 15 days before vaccination. These receptors were collected from a man in his forties or fifties who received an inactivated influenza vaccine.

This clonotype was recorded many times. This CDR3 reads CATRTYNEQFF. CDR3 nucleotide sequence: TGTGCCACCCGCACCTACAATGAGCAGTTCTTC. This chain links TRBV28 with TRBJ2-1; D is unresolved. Germline CDR1 is MDHEN and CDR2 is SYDVKM. Trimming took off 10 bases at V and 2 bases at J, with 6 bases between the two ends. The CDR3 contains 11 residues.

This clonotype was detected ten times or more. The chain has TRBV24-1 and TRBJ2-7; D unclear. V lost 2 bases to trimming and J lost 3 bases, with 1 base between them. Germline CDR1 KGHDR, CDR2 SFDVKD. The CDR3 is 11 residues long. This CDR3 reads CATSDYYEQYF. CDR3 DNA: TGTGCCACCAGTGATTACTACGAGCAGTACTTC.

J is TRBJ2-7 and V is TRBV6-2 or TRBV6-3, with D maybe TRBD1 (5 bases). The CDR3 has 17 amino acids. V was trimmed by 5 bases and J by 5 bases, leaving 25 bases between them. Germline values: CDR1 MNHEY, CDR2 SVGEGT. The CDR3 region is CASSSYGPGYIQDEQYF. CDR3 DNA sequence: TGTGCCAGCAGTAGTTACGGCCCAGGGTACATTCAGGACGAGCAGTACTTC.

This chain joins TRBV7-8 and TRBJ2-1; D remains unclear. CDR1 is SGHVS, CDR2 FQNEAQ, per germline. The V and J ends lost 5 bases and 4 bases respectively, with 12 bases between them. The CDR3 has 14 residues. Written as DNA, the CDR3 is TGTGCCAGCAGCCCTAGAACCCAGTACAATGAGCAGTTCTTC. As protein: CASSPRTQYNEQFF. The variable domain in full, completed from reference TRBV7-8 and TRBJ2-1, reads GAGVSQSPRYKVAKRGQDVALRCDPISGHVSLFWYQQALGQGPEFLTYFQNEAQLDKSGLPSDRFFAERPEGSVSTLKIQRTQQEDSAVYLCASSPRTQYNEQFFGPGTRLTVL.

This chain connects TRBV4-3 to TRBJ2-1; weak D call: TRBD1 (6 bases). The CDR3 is 15 amino acids. Germline CDR1 is LGHNA and CDR2 is YSLEER. V was trimmed by 1 base and J by 7 bases, leaving 14 bases between them. DNA for the CDR3: TGCGCCAGCAGCCAAGGCCCCGGGACATCAAATGAGCAGTTCTTC. Its protein is CASSQGPGTSNEQFF.

This clonotype came up a few times. J is TRBJ2-3 and V is TRBV20-1, with TRBD2 matching over 15 bases. The germline CDR1 and CDR2 sequences are DFQATT and SNEGSKA (reference sequence). This CDR3 contains 15 residues. The V and J ends lost 6 bases and 0 bases, in that order; junction bases with no gene match: 1. For the CDR3, the DNA is TGCAGTGCCGGGACTAGCGGGAGGAGCACAGATACGCAGTATTTT. Its translation is CSAGTSGRSTDTQYF.

This clonotype came up a few times. The gene calls are TRBV12-3 or TRBV12-4 and TRBJ2-1; D unclear. Between the trimmed V and J ends, which lost 10 bases and 2 bases, there was a span of 12 bases. The CDR3 runs 13 residues. The CDR3 here is CATRAGTYNEQFF. CDR3 coding DNA: TGTGCCACCCGGGCCGGCACCTACAATGAGCAGTTCTTC.